Following are 18 T cell receptor beta chains from one sample sequenced in a study of blood T cells in healthy people across ages. A second PCR, run for about 7 to 11 cycles, used a sample-barcoded 5' primer plus a J-beta primer mix. From the 5' RACE reads, TCRdb called clonotypes with MiXCR, one entry per CDR3 protein. The top ten hold around 0.75% of the sample, which has roughly 1 million distinct CDR3 sequences, approximately 25% seen once. These records were also assigned to another study, of T cells of mothers and their children.

The sample taken for sequencing was blood. These receptors were obtained from a girl aged 2-10 years in good health.

The chain carries TRBV6-1 and TRBJ2-4, with 7 bases matching TRBD2. Per the germline V gene, CDR1 is MNHNS and CDR2 is SASEGT. CDR3 length: 15 amino acids. Trimming removed 7 bases from V and 0 bases from J; junction bases left unmatched: 6. The CDR3 coding sequence is TGTGCCAGCACGGGCGGGGGTCTAGCCAAAAACATTCAGTACTTC. It is translated as CASTGGGLAKNIQYF.

Notes on this clonotype: It is likely a read error, because the conserved phenylalanine at the end of the CDR3 is missing. This sequence joins TRBV19 and TRBJ1-1, with D uncertain. V lost 3 bases, J lost 5 bases, and 10 bases lay in between. CDR3 length: 13 amino acids. Germline CDR1 LNHDA, CDR2 SQIVND (reference sequence). As DNA, the CDR3 is TGTGCCAGTAGTATTCTTCTTGGGACTGAAGCTTTCCTT. Translation: CASSILLGTEAFL.

This clonotype occurred a few times. J is TRBJ2-7 and V is TRBV29-1, with a tentative D call TRBD1 (5 bases). The CDR3 has 12 residues. Germline V gene data show CDR1 as SQVTM and CDR2 as ANQGSEA. Between the trimmed V and J ends, which lost 6 bases and 0 bases, there was a span of 9 bases. CDR3: CSVSTDSYEQYF. CDR3 DNA sequence: TGCAGCGTATCGACAGACTCCTACGAGCAGTACTTC.

The CDR3 region is CASAQGRITDTQYF. CDR3 DNA: TGTGCCAGCGCCCAAGGACGGATCACAGATACGCAGTATTTT. The chain has TRBV13 and TRBJ2-3; D call uncertain. The V end lost 8 bases, the J end lost 2 bases, and 14 bases lay between the germline ends. The germline V gene has CDR1 PRHDT and CDR2 FYEKMQ (reference sequence). The CDR3 totals 14 residues. Full variable domain (missing parts from reference TRBV13 and TRBJ2-3): AAGVIQSPRHLIKEKRETATLKCYPIPRHDTVYWYQQGPGQDPQFLISFYEKMQSDKGSIPDRFSAQQFSDYHSELNMSSLELGDSALYFCASAQGRITDTQYFGPGTRLTVL.

This clonotype was found a few times. The chain employs TRBV29-1 and TRBJ1-1, with D uncertain. The CDR3 is made up of 14 amino acids. Per germline, CDR1 SQVTM and CDR2 ANQGSEA. Between the trimmed V and J ends, which lost 5 bases and 5 bases, there was a span of 18 bases. The CDR3 DNA reads TGCAGCGTTAAGGCCCCCTCTTCGAGGACTGAAGCTTTCTTT. Its translation is CSVKAPSSRTEAFF.

The table lists this clonotype with a few counts. The chain carries TRBV20-1 and TRBJ2-3; D uncertain. Deletions cut 3 bases from V and 4 bases from J, with 8 bases between. Germline V CDR1 and CDR2: DFQATT, SNEGSKA (reference sequence). The CDR3 extends over 12 amino acids. CDR3 bases: TGCAGTGCTAGCCGCCTTTCAGATACGCAGTATTTT. It translates to CSASRLSDTQYF.

V gene TRBV6-6 combines with J gene TRBJ2-5, with 13 bases aligning to TRBD2. The CDR3 covers 15 residues. V lost 6 bases, J lost 5 bases, and 6 bases stayed unmatched. Germline CDR1 reads MNHNY; CDR2 reads SVGAGI (reference sequence). In DNA form, the CDR3 reads TGTGCCAGCAGCCAACGGGGACTAGCGGGGGAGACCCAGTACTTC. The encoded protein is CASSQRGLAGETQYF.

The rearrangement uses TRBV6-1 and TRBJ1-6, with 7 bases matching TRBD1. The CDR3 contains 14 residues. Trimming took 5 bases from V and 4 from J; bases not matched to a gene: 2. Germline CDR1 and CDR2: MNHNS and SASEGT. CDR3 in DNA: TGTGCCAGCAGTCGACAGGGTTATAATTCACCCCTCCACTTT. Protein product: CASSRQGYNSPLHF.

This clonotype was seen more than once but under ten times. The genes are TRBV7-3 and TRBJ1-2; 7 nucleotides align to TRBD1. The V gene's germline CDR1 is SGHTA and CDR2 FQGTGA. This CDR3 contains 19 residues. With 1 base clipped from V and 8 bases from J, the junction kept 22 bases outside the gene matches. In nucleotides, the CDR3 is TGTGCCAGCAGCTTAATAGGGGGCGGGCAGGCGGAACTGCGAGGAGGCTACACCTTC. Amino acid sequence: CASSLIGGGQAELRGGYTF.

This clonotype was counted only a few times. V and J are TRBV12-3 or TRBV12-4 and TRBJ1-3; tentatively, D is TRBD1 (6 bases). CDR3 size: 14 residues. Trimming cost V 6 bases and J 4 bases, with 13 bases left between them. This CDR3 is CASRLRGLGNTIYF. CDR3 DNA sequence: TGTGCCAGCAGGCTCAGGGGATTAGGAAACACCATATATTTT.

The CDR3 bases are TGTGCCAGCAGCCCTCAGAGGTCTTCAACTAATGAAAAACTGTTTTTT. Protein product: CASSPQRSSTNEKLFF. The chain carries TRBV5-5 and TRBJ1-4, with D unresolved. Germline CDR1 SGHKS, CDR2 YYEKEE (reference sequence). The CDR3 spans 16 residues. V lost 4 bases to trimming and J lost 0 bases, with 13 bases between them.

This clonotype was detected only a few times. The chain joins TRBV6-6 to TRBJ1-1; TRBD1 is a possible D gene (5 bases). This CDR3 is 15 amino acids long. Germline CDR1 and CDR2: MNHNY and SVGAGI (reference sequence). The germline V and J ends were trimmed by 5 bases and 1 base, with 14 bases remaining between them. CDR3 amino acids: CASSTGTLQNTEAFF. CDR3 coding DNA: TGTGCCAGCAGTACCGGGACTTTACAGAACACTGAAGCTTTCTTT.

In this sample, this clonotype turned up a few times. The chain combines TRBV28 with TRBJ2-5, with 14 bases lining up with TRBD2. The J call may be wrong; the DNA end is better matched by TRBJ2-1. The CDR3 consists of 20 residues. Germline lookup yields CDR1 MDHEN and CDR2 SYDVKM. The CDR3 DNA is TGTGCCAGCAGCCGCCCCGGGACTAGCGGGAGTCTGGACTCCTACAATGAGCAGTTCTTC. It yields the protein CASSRPGTSGSLDSYNEQFF.

Only a few counts were recorded for this clonotype. DNA for the CDR3: TGTGCCAGCAGTGTATATGGCAATGAGCAGTTCTTC. As protein: CASSVYGNEQFF. The V call is TRBV6-5, the J call TRBJ2-1; unclear D gene. The CDR3 contains 12 residues. Germline CDR1 reads MNHEY; CDR2 reads SVGAGI. Deletions cut 5 bases from V and 6 bases from J, with 8 bases between.

This chain joins TRBV5-4 and TRBJ2-7; the D gene is possibly TRBD2 (5 bases). The CDR3 extends over 15 amino acids. Germline CDR1 and CDR2: SGHNT and YYREEE (reference sequence). Trimming removed 1 base from V and 1 base from J, with 12 bases in between. CDR3 sequence: CASSLFGLISYEQYF. The CDR3 DNA is TGTGCCAGCAGCTTGTTCGGACTGATTTCCTACGAGCAGTACTTC.

This clonotype occurred many times. The chain recombines TRBV29-1 with TRBJ2-1, with 7 bases identical to TRBD1. The CDR3 consists of 11 residues. Trimming removed 4 bases from V and 7 bases from J; junction bases left unmatched: 1. Per the germline V gene, CDR1 is SQVTM and CDR2 is ANQGSEA. CDR3 sequence: CSVAQGNEQFF. In DNA form, the CDR3 reads TGCAGCGTTGCACAGGGGAATGAGCAGTTCTTC.

The DNA for the CDR3 is TGCGCCAGCAGACGCCCTAAGGGGAATGGCTACACCTTC. Its protein product is CASRRPKGNGYTF. The chain employs TRBV5-1 and TRBJ1-2; tentatively, D is TRBD1 (5 bases). V lost 5 bases, J lost 6 bases, and 14 bases lay in between. The CDR3 extends over 13 amino acids. The germline gives CDR1 SGHRS, CDR2 YFSETQ.

This clonotype was counted ten times or more. Relative to the germline gene, one junction end is altered; a read error may explain this. The rearrangement joins TRBV12-3 or TRBV12-4 to TRBJ2-7; unclear D gene. The CDR3 is 9 amino acids. CDR3 in DNA: TGTGCCAGCAGTCCGCCGATGATCTTC. It yields the protein CASSPPMIF.